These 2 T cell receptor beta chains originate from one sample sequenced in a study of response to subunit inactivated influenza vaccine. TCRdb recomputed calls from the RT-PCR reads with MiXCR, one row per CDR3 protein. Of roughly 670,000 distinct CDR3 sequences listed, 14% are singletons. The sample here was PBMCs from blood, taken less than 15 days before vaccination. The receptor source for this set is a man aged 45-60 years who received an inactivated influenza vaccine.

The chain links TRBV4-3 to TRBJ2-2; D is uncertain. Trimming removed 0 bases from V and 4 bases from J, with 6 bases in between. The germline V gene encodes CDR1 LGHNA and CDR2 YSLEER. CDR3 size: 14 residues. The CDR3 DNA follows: TGCGCCAGCAGCCAAGATCCGCGCACCGGGGAGCTGTTTTTT. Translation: CASSQDPRTGELFF.

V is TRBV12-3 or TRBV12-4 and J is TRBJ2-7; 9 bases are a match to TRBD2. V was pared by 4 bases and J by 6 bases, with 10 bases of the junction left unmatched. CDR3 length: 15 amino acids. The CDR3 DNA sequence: TGTGCCAGCAGTTCAAGGGGACTAGCAGCGACCGAGCAGTACTTC. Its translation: CASSSRGLAATEQYF.